Each of the 30 T cell receptor beta chains below was sequenced from the same sample in a study of blood T cell repertoires in COVID-19 (dated by TCRdb to the early 2020s). Preparation of the library involved the immunoSEQ multiplex PCR assay. TCRdb provides this immuneACCESS table in a form limited to in-frame rearrangements. Some clones are lacking; in checked studies, under half of them reflect an unresolved V gene, and why the rest are absent is not known. The sample data list roughly 34,000 clones, and approximately 88% of these were observed just once. Clones ranked in the top ten supply 14% of the sample. The sequenced sample consisted of peripheral blood. These receptors all stem from a man aged 60-69 years with active COVID-19.

The chain employs TRBV7-9 and TRBJ1-3, with D possibly being TRBD1 (6 bases). The V end was cut by 2 bases, the J end by 1 base, with 12 bases between. This CDR3 has 16 amino acids. From germline, CDR1 is SEHNR and CDR2 FQNEAQ (reference sequence). The CDR3, as DNA: TGTGCCAGCAGCTTAAGTCGGGGGGCGTCTGGAAACACCATATATTTT. Its translation: CASSLSRGASGNTIYF.

The chain joins TRBV13 to TRBJ2-3; D might be TRBD2 (6 bases). With 1 base removed from V and 2 bases from J, the gap between germline ends came to 10 bases. CDR1 and CDR2 (germline): PRHDT, FYEKMQ (reference sequence). The length of the CDR3 is 15 residues. The CDR3 coding sequence is TGTGCCAGCAGCTTAGCGGGAGCGATCACAGATACGCAGTATTTT. Protein: CASSLAGAITDTQYF.

This chain joins TRBV24-1 and TRBJ2-1; D is unresolved. V dropped 4 bases and J dropped 3 bases, with 6 bases sitting between them. The germline CDR1 and CDR2 sequences are KGHDR and SFDVKD. This CDR3 spans 13 amino acids. CDR3 in DNA: TGTGCCACCAGTGACCCCAGCTACAATGAGCAGTTCTTC. Translated, it gives CATSDPSYNEQFF.

This chain connects TRBV15 to TRBJ2-7; TRBD1 matches at 7 bases. The CDR3 extends over 14 amino acids. The V gene end was trimmed by 3 bases and the J gene end by 2 bases; junction bases not matched to a gene: 4. From germline, CDR1 is LNHNV and CDR2 YYDKDF (reference sequence). The CDR3 protein is CATSSETGPYEQYF. The CDR3 nucleotides are TGTGCCACCAGCAGTGAGACAGGGCCCTACGAGCAGTACTTC.

V is TRBV7-9 and J is TRBJ2-7, with D perhaps matching TRBD1 (5 bases). V was cut by 5 bases and J by 6 bases, with 11 bases left in between. CDR3 length: 12 residues. CDR1 SEHNR and CDR2 FQNEAQ come from the germline V gene (reference sequence). As DNA, the CDR3 is TGTGCCAGCAGCCCCACAGGACCCGAGCAGTACTTC. Protein sequence: CASSPTGPEQYF.

V and J are TRBV24-1 and TRBJ1-4; possible D gene TRBD1, 6 bases. The germline V gene has CDR1 KGHDR and CDR2 SFDVKD. Trimming took off 4 bases at V and 8 bases at J, with 19 bases between the two ends. The CDR3 loop spans 16 amino acids. The CDR3 bases are TGTGCCACCAGTGAGAGTACAGGGTCGGACGGCGAAAAACTGTTTTTT. It encodes CATSESTGSDGEKLFF.

The CDR3 nucleotides are TGTGCCAGCAGTGACAGCGAGCCCGCGAATGAGCAGTTCTTC. It translates to CASSDSEPANEQFF. The chain links TRBV2 to TRBJ2-1, with no clear D. Germline loops: CDR1 SNHLY, CDR2 FYNNEI. This CDR3 is 14 amino acids long. Trimming shortened V by 3 bases and J by 7 bases, and 13 bases separated the two germline ends.

The rearrangement joins TRBV28 to TRBJ2-1; 11 bases agree with TRBD2. The CDR3 length is 13 residues. Germline-derived CDR1 and CDR2 are MDHEN and SYDVKM. V shed 6 bases and J 5 bases; nucleotides not matched to a gene: 0. CDR3 loop: CASRTSGNNEQFF. In DNA form, the CDR3 reads TGTGCCAGCAGGACTAGCGGGAACAATGAGCAGTTCTTC.

This rearrangement joins TRBV5-1 to TRBJ2-7; 8 nucleotides match TRBD2. Germline CDR1 reads SGHRS; CDR2 reads YFSETQ. V gave up 4 bases and J gave up 0 bases; unmatched junction bases: 6. The CDR3 spans 15 residues. CDR3 coding DNA: TGCGCCAGCAGCCCGACTAGCGTCCTCTCCTACGAGCAGTACTTC. It encodes CASSPTSVLSYEQYF.

The genes are TRBV27 and TRBJ2-7; 7 nucleotides align to TRBD1. Germline CDR1 MNHEY, CDR2 SMNVEV (reference sequence). J was trimmed by 3 bases and V by 3 bases; bases with no gene match: 5. This CDR3 contains 14 residues. This CDR3 reads CASSLRGLFYEQYF. As DNA, the CDR3 is TGTGCCAGCAGTTTGAGGGGGCTCTTCTACGAGCAGTACTTC.

CDR3 protein: CASSQEEGQEETQYF. The CDR3 nucleotides read TGCGCCAGCAGCCAAGAGGAGGGACAGGAAGAGACCCAGTACTTC. V and J are TRBV4-1 and TRBJ2-5, with 8 bases matching TRBD1. CDR3 length equals 15 residues. Germline-derived CDR1 and CDR2 are MGHRA and YSYEKL. Trimming at V came to 0 bases and at J to 3 bases, leaving 3 bases not matched to a gene.

The chain employs TRBV19 and TRBJ2-7; 7 bases match TRBD1. The germline V gene encodes CDR1 LNHDA and CDR2 SQIVND (reference sequence). The ends lost 1 base at V and 2 bases at J; junction bases unmatched: 5. The CDR3 is 15 residues long. In DNA, the CDR3 is TGTGCCAGTAGTATAGGGACAGGTTCCACCTACGAGCAGTACTTC. Translated, it gives CASSIGTGSTYEQYF.

The chain employs TRBV24-1 and TRBJ1-4; 10 bases agree with TRBD1. Germline V gives CDR1 KGHDR, CDR2 SFDVKD. V dropped 6 bases and J dropped 7; count of bases not matched to a gene: 7. The CDR3 spans 15 residues. CDR3 DNA sequence: TGTGCCACCAGTAATCCGGGACAGGGGCCTGAAAAACTGTTTTTT. Protein product: CATSNPGQGPEKLFF.

This chain links TRBV9 with TRBJ2-5, with TRBD2 matching over 13 bases. The junction had 10 bases not matched to a gene; V was cut back by 1 base and J by 4 bases. Germline-derived CDR1 and CDR2 are SGDLS and YYNGEE. The CDR3 covers 18 residues. In nucleotides, the CDR3 is TGTGCCAGCAGCGTATCCCGAACGAGGACTAGCGGGAGAGAGACCCAGTACTTC. Its protein is CASSVSRTRTSGRETQYF.

This clone was found once. The chain has TRBV2 and TRBJ2-3; no clear D gene. V gave up 3 bases and J gave up 5 bases, with 6 bases separating them. Germline CDR1 is SNHLY and CDR2 is FYNNEI. There are 12 residues in the CDR3. The CDR3 coding sequence is TGTGCCAGCAGTGAGTCTAGAGATACGCAGTATTTT. This codes for CASSESRDTQYF.

The genes are TRBV7-2 and TRBJ2-7; the match to TRBD1 covers 9 bases. The ends lost 5 bases at V and 5 bases at J; junction bases unmatched: 13. This CDR3 comprises 16 residues. Per germline, CDR1 SGHTA and CDR2 FQGNSA. This CDR3 reads CASSLLPGQGRHEQYF. Written as DNA, the CDR3 is TGTGCCAGCAGCCTTCTGCCGGGACAGGGACGGCACGAGCAGTACTTC.

CDR3 DNA: TGTGCCAGCAGGCCCCCGGGCCGGGGGGGCACCGGGGAGCTGTTTTTT. Translation gives CASRPPGRGGTGELFF. This chain joins TRBV27 and TRBJ2-2; TRBD2 matches 8 bases. CDR1 and CDR2 (germline): MNHEY, SMNVEV (reference sequence). This CDR3 is built from 16 residues. Trimming took 6 bases from V and 4 from J; bases not matched to a gene: 10.

This clone was found a few times. The chain is built from TRBV7-9 and TRBJ1-1; no clear D. From germline, CDR1 is SEHNR and CDR2 FQNEAQ (reference sequence). The V gene lost 2 bases and the J gene lost 6 bases, with 10 bases spanning the gap. CDR3 size: 13 residues. This CDR3 reads CASSLSYSPEAFF. DNA of the CDR3: TGTGCCAGCAGCTTAAGTTACAGTCCTGAAGCTTTCTTT.

The chain couples TRBV15 to TRBJ1-2, with TRBD1 identical over 7 bases. The CDR3 totals 16 residues. V shed 0 bases, J shed 4 bases, and the junction held 8 bases outside the gene matches. CDR1 and CDR2 from the germline V gene are LNHNV and YYDKDF (reference sequence). The CDR3 DNA sequence: TGTGCCACCAGCAGAGATCACAGGGGCCCCCTCTATGGCTACACCTTC. The encoded protein is CATSRDHRGPLYGYTF.

CDR3 amino acids: CASSHQLGSLGDTQYF. CDR3 coding DNA: TGTGCCAGCAGCCACCAACTAGGAAGCCTAGGAGATACGCAGTATTTT. V and J are TRBV3-1 (or the pseudogene TRBV3-2) and TRBJ2-3, with TRBD2 as a possible D gene (5 bases). This CDR3 comprises 16 residues. Germline CDR1 reads LGHDT; CDR2 reads YNNKEL (reference sequence). Trimming stripped 3 bases from V and 5 bases from J, with 18 bases between.

The rearrangement links TRBV27 to TRBJ1-2; D may be TRBD1 (6 bases). V lost 5 bases and J 7 bases, leaving 14 bases between the germline ends. The germline gives CDR1 MNHEY, CDR2 SMNVEV (reference sequence). The length of the CDR3 is 13 residues. The CDR3 sequence is CASSADQGSGYTF. The CDR3 nucleotides read TGTGCCAGCAGTGCCGACCAGGGGTCTGGCTACACCTTC.

The V gene is TRBV2, the J gene TRBJ1-3; unclear D gene. V dropped 4 bases and J dropped 3 bases, with 13 bases sitting between them. The CDR3 sequence is 15 residues long. Germline-derived CDR1 and CDR2 are SNHLY and FYNNEI. CDR3 bases: TGTGCCAGCAGTGTGATGAGGGTTTTTGGAAACACCATATATTTT. It specifies CASSVMRVFGNTIYF.

V usage is TRBV19 and J usage is TRBJ1-2; D is uncertain. The CDR3 sequence is 12 residues long. Germline V CDR1 and CDR2: LNHDA, SQIVND (reference sequence). Between the trimmed V and J ends, which lost 1 base and 7 bases, there was a span of 7 bases. CDR3 nucleotides: TGTGCCAGTAGTATAGGCGGCCTTGGCTACACCTTC. This codes for CASSIGGLGYTF. Looking up the rest from reference TRBV19 and TRBJ1-2 gives the full variable domain: DGGITQSPKYLFRKEGQNVTLSCEQNLNHDAMYWYRQDPGQGLRLIYYSQIVNDFQKGDIAEGYSVSREKKESFPLTVTSAQKNPTAFYLCASSIGGLGYTFGSGTRLTVV.

The V call is TRBV29-1, the J call TRBJ2-1; no definite D call. CDR3 length: 13 amino acids. Trimming removed 6 bases from V and 6 bases from J, with 15 bases in between. CDR1 and CDR2 (germline): SQVTM, ANQGSEA. DNA of the CDR3: TGCAGCGTCGAACCTTTGGCCGTCAATGAGCAGTTCTTC. Translated: CSVEPLAVNEQFF.

This sequence joins TRBV2 and TRBJ1-5; no clear D gene. The CDR3 length is 14 residues. In germline, CDR1 is SNHLY, CDR2 FYNNEI. V was clipped by 4 bases and J by 1 base, with 8 bases between them. Here the CDR3 reads CASSGATSNQPQHF. The DNA of the CDR3 is TGTGCCAGCAGTGGGGCGACAAGCAATCAGCCCCAGCATTTT.

CDR3 residues: CASSENGQSMNTEAFF. CDR3 DNA: TGTGCCAGCAGTGAAAACGGACAGTCCATGAACACTGAAGCTTTCTTT. This sequence joins TRBV6-1 and TRBJ1-1; TRBD1 might be the D (6 bases). V was trimmed by 2 bases and J by 0 bases, leaving 13 bases between them. In germline, CDR1 is MNHNS, CDR2 SASEGT. The CDR3 runs 16 residues.

The chain uses TRBV5-1 and TRBJ1-2; 8 bases agree with TRBD1. This CDR3 contains 14 residues. The V segment lost 0 bases and the J segment 8 bases; nucleotides outside the gene matches: 6. Germline CDR1 reads SGHRS; CDR2 reads YFSETQ. CDR3 nucleotide sequence: TGCGCCAGCAGCTTGGGCAGGGGGCAGAAAGGCTACACCTTC. Its translation is CASSLGRGQKGYTF.

The chain combines TRBV28 with TRBJ2-7; TRBD1 might be the D (5 bases). This CDR3 is 16 amino acids long. Per the germline V gene, CDR1 is MDHEN and CDR2 is SYDVKM. V shed 6 bases and J shed 2 bases, with 20 bases lying between them. CDR3 sequence reads: CASRGQNPRAAYEQYF. The DNA for the CDR3 is TGTGCCAGCAGGGGGCAAAATCCCAGGGCTGCCTACGAGCAGTACTTC.

This clone was seen a handful of times. The gene calls are TRBV14 and TRBJ2-1, with 11 nucleotides matching TRBD1. Germline loops: CDR1 SGHDN, CDR2 FVKESK. The CDR3 contains 16 residues. J lost 5 bases, V lost 5 bases, and 8 bases had no gene match. Here the CDR3 reads CASSAQPGQGDNEQFF. In DNA, the CDR3 is TGTGCCAGCAGCGCTCAACCGGGACAGGGGGACAATGAGCAGTTCTTC.

The V call is TRBV7-9, the J call TRBJ2-3; 11 bases agree with TRBD1. V shed 5 bases and J 8 bases; nucleotides not matched to a gene: 15. The length of the CDR3 is 17 residues. The germline V gene has CDR1 SEHNR and CDR2 FQNEAQ (reference sequence). The CDR3 reads CASSPRSRDRGNGTQYF. CDR3 sequence (DNA): TGTGCCAGCAGCCCCAGAAGCCGGGACAGGGGGAACGGTACGCAGTATTTT.